This T cell receptor beta chain was retrieved from a study of blood T cell repertoires in COVID-19. Study in general: Material from acute and convalescent COVID-19 was sourced from the United States, Italy and Spain.

Original analysis: Amplification of reference gene primers was used by the study to estimate nucleated cell counts. Produced via immunoSEQ multiplex PCR; TCRdb's table is partial and in-frame only. V and J calls and clone size are given by that table; D and trimming were obtained from the DNA. The top ten hold around 13% of the sample, which has some 140,000 clones, around 76% seen once. V was shortened by 2 bases and J by 6 bases, with 7 bases between the two germline ends. This CDR3 is 12 amino acids long. Looked up from germline, CDR1 is MNHEY and CDR2 is SVGAGI. This clonotype was obtained from a man older than 75 with acute or convalescent COVID-19. Sequencing was carried out using peripheral blood. The chain recombines TRBV6-5 with TRBJ1-2; D is possibly TRBD1 (6 bases). The DNA of the CDR3 is TGTGCCAGCAGTTACGAGGGGGATGGCTACACCTTC. Amino acids: CASSYEGDGYTF.